This record concerns one T cell receptor (beta chain) sequence. This entry belongs to a study of blood T cell repertoires in COVID-19. The wider study: The origin of the acute and convalescent COVID-19 samples was the United States, Italy and Spain. From T cells, B-cell-depleted T cells, or PBMCs came the material, which was cDNA or gDNA.

Trimming removed 7 bases from V and 0 bases from J; junction bases left unmatched: 2. CDR1 is SQVTM and CDR2 is ANQGSEA in the germline V gene. CDR3 size: 14 residues. Study processing details: For nucleated cells, counts were estimated from reference gene primer amplification. Generated by immunoSEQ multiplex PCR, the TCRdb table keeps only in-frame clones and is missing some. That table is the source of V, J and clone size, and D and trimming were worked out from the DNA. The profile shows 300,000 or so clones, approximately 80% of them singletons. The chain uses TRBV29-1 and TRBJ1-3, with TRBD1 identical over 11 bases. The sequence derives from a woman between 50 and 59 years old with active or convalescent COVID-19. Sequenced input: peripheral blood. CDR3 bases: TGCAGCGCTGGGACAGGGGGCTCTGGAAACACCATATATTTT. Translated, it gives CSAGTGGSGNTIYF.